The sequence of this T cell receptor beta chain was determined in a study of blood T cells in healthy people across ages. Study-level points and caveats: Unsorted PBMC input precluded a conclusive naive versus antigen-experienced comparison.

Details on this clonotype: Its antigen remains unknown.

Then a second PCR, running about 6 to 12 cycles, was carried out with a sample-barcoded 5' primer and a J-beta primer mix. Each TCR beta cDNA got a 12-nucleotide random molecular identifier. One entry per CDR3 protein results from TCRdb running MiXCR on the 5' RACE reads. The repertoire holds 1 million to 1.2 million distinct CDR3 sequences, with roughly two fifths as singletons. This CDR3 contains 17 residues. From germline, CDR1 is SEHNR and CDR2 FQNEAQ (reference sequence). V shed 1 base and J shed 4 bases, with 19 bases lying between them. PBMCs were isolated at a quantity of at least 7 million per sample.

Sequences were obtained from blood. The chain combines TRBV7-9 with TRBJ2-5; a weak D match, TRBD1 (5 bases). This TCR was recovered from a man younger than 35 in good health. CDR3 residues: CASSLDPRTPDSETQYF. DNA for the CDR3: TGTGCCAGCAGCTTAGACCCCCGGACACCAGACTCAGAGACCCAGTACTTC.